This TCR beta chain was captured by sequencing in a study of blood T cell repertoires in COVID-19. The overall study: COVID-19 samples from acute and convalescent phases originated in the United States, Italy and Spain.

Those who participated ranged in age from roughly 18 to 90 years and resided in roughly 26 US areas. Clinical histories supplied by participants themselves formed the basis of cohort assignment. J lost 8 bases, V lost 1 base, and 14 bases had no gene match. The CDR3 covers 18 residues. Germline V CDR1 and CDR2: SGHAT, FQNNGV. The method was immunoSEQ multiplex PCR; TCRdb's version includes in-frame clones alone and lacks a portion of them. The sample includes 250,000 to 300,000 clones, roughly 80% of them seen just once. Sequenced input: PBMCs or T cells enriched from blood (not recorded which). The chain is built from TRBV11-2 and TRBJ2-4, with 10 nucleotides matching TRBD2. The TCR comes from a young man with acute COVID-19. The CDR3 DNA is TGTGCCAGCAGCTTAGGCCTAGCGGGAGCGGGGCGAAATTACATTCAGTACTTC. The encoded protein is CASSLGLAGAGRNYIQYF.